This T cell receptor (beta chain) is from a study of spatial heterogeneity in lung cancer. This clonotype has a count of ten or more. Its matching antigen is unknown. Stated time point: sample taken at primary tumor resection. No cells were sorted before sequencing. The whole RNA sequenced was extracted from tumor, nontumor lung or frozen PBMC. V was pared by 6 bases and J by 2 bases, with 9 bases between. CDR3 size: 13 residues. CDR1 and CDR2 from the germline V gene are ENHRY and SYGVKD. Study findings and constraints: Tracking of tumor mutation counts was seen in expanded intratumoral alpha and beta TCR counts.

Unique molecular identifiers, one per molecule, were present on every TCR cDNA molecule. TCRdb itself ran the 5' RACE reads through MiXCR, one entry per CDR3 protein. The table has about 16,000 distinct CDR3 sequences, 5% to 7% seen once. The sequences come from lung tumor tissue, collected at surgery. The chain combines TRBV10-3 with TRBJ2-3; D uncertain. The source is a female donor with early-stage non-small cell lung cancer. The DNA for the CDR3 is TGTGCCATCAGGCCCAGCGCCACAGATACGCAGTATTTT. This gives the protein CAIRPSATDTQYF.